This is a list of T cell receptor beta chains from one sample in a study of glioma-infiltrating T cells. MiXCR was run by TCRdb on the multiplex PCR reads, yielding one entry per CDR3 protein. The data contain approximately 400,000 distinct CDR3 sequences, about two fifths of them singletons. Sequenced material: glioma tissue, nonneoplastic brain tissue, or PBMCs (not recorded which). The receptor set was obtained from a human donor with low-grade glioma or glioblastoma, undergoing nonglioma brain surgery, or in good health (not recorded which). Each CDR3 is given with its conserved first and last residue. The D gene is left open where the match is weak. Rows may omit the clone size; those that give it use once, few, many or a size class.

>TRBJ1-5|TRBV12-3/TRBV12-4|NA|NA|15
CASSSRENSNQPQHF
TGTGCCAGCAGTTCCAGGGAGAATAGCAATCAGCCCCAGCATTTT
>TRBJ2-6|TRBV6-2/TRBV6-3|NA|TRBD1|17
CASREATGSSGANVLTF
TGTGCCAGCAGAGAGGCGACAGGGTCCTCTGGGGCCAACGTCCTGACTTTC
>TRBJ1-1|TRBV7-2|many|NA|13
CASSLTQETEAFF
TGTGCCAGCAGCTTAACCCAGGAAACTGAAGCTTTCTTT
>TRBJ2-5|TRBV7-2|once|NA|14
CASSSDVGAETQYF
TGTGCCAGCAGCTCGGACGTTGGGGCAGAGACCCAGTACTTC
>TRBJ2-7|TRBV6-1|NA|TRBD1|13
CASGTGATYEHYF
TGTGCCAGCGGAACAGGGGCTACCTACGAGCATTACTTC
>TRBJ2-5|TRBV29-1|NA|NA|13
CSAPGTGPLTQYF
TGCAGCGCCCCCGGAACAGGTCCGCTGACCCAGTACTTC
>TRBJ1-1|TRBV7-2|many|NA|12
CASSPTQGRAFF
TGTGCCAGCAGCCCCACCCAGGGGCGAGCTTTCTTT
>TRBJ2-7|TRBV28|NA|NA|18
CASSFSLAQTLESYEQYF
TGTGCCAGCAGTTTTTCCCTGGCTCAAACCTTAGAATCCTACGAGCAGTACTTC
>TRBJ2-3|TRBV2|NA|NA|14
CASSTVIRTDMQYF
TGTGCCAGCTCGACAGTTATCCGCACAGATATGCAGTATTTT
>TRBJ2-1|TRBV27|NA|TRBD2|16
CAGSYDWGGSYNEQFF
TGTGCCGGCAGTTACGACTGGGGGGGCTCCTACAATGAGCAGTTCTTC
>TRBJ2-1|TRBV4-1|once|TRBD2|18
CASSQVLTSGSKRDEQFF
TGCGCCAGCAGCCAAGTCCTTACTAGCGGGAGTAAGCGGGATGAGCAGTTCTTC
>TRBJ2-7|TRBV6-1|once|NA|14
CAISVLRGDNEQYF
TGTGCCATCAGTGTGTTGCGGGGCGACAATGAGCAGTACTTC
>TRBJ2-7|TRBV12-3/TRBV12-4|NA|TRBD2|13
CATRVGGGNEQYF
TGTGCAACCAGGGTCGGCGGGGGGAACGAGCAGTACTTC
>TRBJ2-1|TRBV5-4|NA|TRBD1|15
CASIQVGTGNNEQFF
TGTGCCAGCATACAGGTGGGGACAGGTAACAATGAGCAGTTCTTC
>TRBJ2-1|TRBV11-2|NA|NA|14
CASSPRTSRHEQFF
TGTGCCAGCAGCCCTAGGACGAGCAGGCATGAGCAGTTCTTC
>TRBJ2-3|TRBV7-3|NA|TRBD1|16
CASSFPPGQGSDTHYF
TGTGCCAGCAGCTTCCCTCCGGGACAGGGGTCAGATACGCATTATTTT
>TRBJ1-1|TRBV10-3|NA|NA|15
CAISDRGGGGTEAFF
TGTGCCATCAGTGACAGAGGCGGCGGGGGCACTGAAGCTTTCTTT
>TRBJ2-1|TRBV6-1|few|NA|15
CASSRPESSYNEQFF
TGTGCCAGCAGTAGACCGGAGAGCTCCTACAATGAGCAGTTCTTC
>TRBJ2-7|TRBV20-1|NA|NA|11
CSAHQGRQQYF
TGCAGTGCCCATCAAGGGAGGCAGCAGTACTTC
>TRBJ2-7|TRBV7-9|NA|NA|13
CASSIRQEHEQYF
TGTGCCAGCAGCATCCGACAGGAGCACGAGCAGTACTTC
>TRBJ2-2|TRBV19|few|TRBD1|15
CASSPTGDSTGELFF
TGTGCCAGTAGTCCCACAGGGGACAGCACCGGGGAGCTGTTTTTT
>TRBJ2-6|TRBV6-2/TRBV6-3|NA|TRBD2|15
CASRPSGSGANVLTF
TGTGCCAGCAGACCTAGCGGGAGTGGGGCCAACGTCCTGACTTTC
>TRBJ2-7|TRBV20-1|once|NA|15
CSARDVAGAAYEQYF
TGCAGTGCTAGAGATGTTGCAGGGGCGGCCTACGAGCAGTACTTC
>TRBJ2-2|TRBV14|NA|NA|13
CASSLATTGELFF
TGTGCCAGCAGTCTAGCGACCACCGGGGAGCTGTTTTTT
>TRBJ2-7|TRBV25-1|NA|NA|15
CASSTAGIGTYEQYF
TGTGCCAGCTCCACGGCCGGGATAGGGACCTACGAGCAGTACTTC
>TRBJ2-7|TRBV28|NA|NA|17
CASSPPWVRGLSYEQYF
TGTGCCAGCAGTCCCCCCTGGGTCAGGGGACTTTCCTACGAGCAGTACTTC
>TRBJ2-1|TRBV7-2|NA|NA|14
CASSSSNPGNEQFF
TGTGCCAGCAGCTCCTCCAATCCGGGCAATGAGCAGTTCTTC
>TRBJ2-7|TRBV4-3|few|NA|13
CASSPTVSYEQYF
TGCGCCAGCAGCCCTACGGTTTCCTACGAGCAGTACTTC
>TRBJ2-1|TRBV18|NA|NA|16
CASSPPGSLSYNEQFF
TGTGCCAGCTCACCACCTGGGAGCCTCTCCTACAATGAGCAGTTCTTC
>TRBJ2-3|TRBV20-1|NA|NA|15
CSAAHTGFGTDTQYF
TGCAGTGCTGCCCACACAGGCTTTGGAACAGATACGCAGTATTTT
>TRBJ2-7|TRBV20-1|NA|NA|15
CSARDRGGPTYEQYF
TGCAGTGCTAGAGACAGGGGCGGCCCTACCTACGAGCAGTACTTC
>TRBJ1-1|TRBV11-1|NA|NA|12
CASSVRGVEAFF
TGTGCCAGCAGCGTCCGTGGCGTGGAAGCTTTCTTT
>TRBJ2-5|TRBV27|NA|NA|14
CASSLGGLGETQYF
TGTGCCAGCAGTTTAGGAGGGTTGGGCGAGACCCAGTACTTC
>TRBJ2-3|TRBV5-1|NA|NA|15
CASSLARGGSDTQYF
TGCGCCAGCAGCTTGGCCCGGGGAGGCTCAGATACGCAGTATTTT
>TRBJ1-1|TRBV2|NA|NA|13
CASSDRENTEAFF
TGTGCCAGCAGTGACAGGGAGAACACTGAAGCTTTCTTT
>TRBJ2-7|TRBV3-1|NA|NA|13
CASSQVSSGEQYF
TGTGCCAGCAGCCAAGTCAGCTCCGGGGAGCAGTACTTC
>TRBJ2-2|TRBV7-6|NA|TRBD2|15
CASTPSGANTGELFF
TGTGCCAGCACCCCCAGCGGGGCGAACACCGGGGAGCTGTTTTTT
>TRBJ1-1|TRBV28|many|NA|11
CASSLLLEAFF
TGTGCCAGCAGTTTGCTCCTTGAAGCTTTCTTT
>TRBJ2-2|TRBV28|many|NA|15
CALGRASTDTGELFF
TGTGCCCTCGGCCGGGCTAGCACTGACACCGGGGAGCTGTTTTTT
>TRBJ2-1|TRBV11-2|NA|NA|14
CASSLVGSGVEQFF
TGTGCCAGCAGCTTAGTAGGGTCCGGGGTTGAGCAGTTCTTC
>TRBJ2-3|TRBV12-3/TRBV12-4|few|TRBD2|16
CASSPTTSGSVDTQYF
TGTGCCAGCAGTCCAACGACTAGCGGGAGTGTAGATACGCAGTATTTT
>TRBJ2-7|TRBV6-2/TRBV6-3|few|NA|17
CASSYGPVGTLSYEQYF
TGTGCCAGCAGTTACGGCCCGGTAGGGACCCTCTCCTACGAGCAGTACTTC
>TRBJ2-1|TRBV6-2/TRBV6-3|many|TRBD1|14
CASSSPDRVNEQFF
TGTGCCAGCAGTTCACCGGACAGGGTAAATGAGCAGTTCTTC
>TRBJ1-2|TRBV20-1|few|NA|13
CSAGRGAVYGYTF
TGCAGTGCCGGACGGGGCGCAGTCTATGGCTACACCTTC
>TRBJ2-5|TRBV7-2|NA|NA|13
CASSLSPQETQYF
TGTGCCAGCAGCTTATCCCCCCAAGAGACCCAGTACTTC
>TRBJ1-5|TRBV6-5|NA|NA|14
CASSYVAGNQPQHF
TGTGCCAGCAGTTACGTTGCAGGCAATCAGCCCCAGCATTTT
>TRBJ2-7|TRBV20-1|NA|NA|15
CSAFGEARETYEQYF
TGCAGTGCTTTCGGTGAGGCGAGGGAGACCTACGAGCAGTACTTC
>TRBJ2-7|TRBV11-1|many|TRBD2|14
CASSPSGSRREQYF
TGTGCCAGCAGCCCTAGCGGGAGTCGGCGGGAGCAGTACTTC
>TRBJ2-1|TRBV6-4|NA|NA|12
CASSDFGNEQVF
TGTGCCAGCAGTGATTTTGGCAATGAGCAGGTCTTC
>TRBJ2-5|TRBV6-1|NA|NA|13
CASRRSGPPAQYF
TGTGCCAGCAGGAGGTCCGGGCCCCCGGCCCAGTACTTC
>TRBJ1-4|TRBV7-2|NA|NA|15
CASSGRTAINEKLFF
TGTGCCAGCAGCGGAAGGACAGCGATTAATGAAAAACTGTTTTTT
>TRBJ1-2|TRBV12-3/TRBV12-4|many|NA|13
CASSFLRENGYTF
TGTGCCAGCAGTTTTTTGAGGGAGAATGGCTACACCTTC
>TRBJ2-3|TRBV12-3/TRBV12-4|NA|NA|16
CASIPGLLASMDTQYF
TGTGCCAGCATCCCAGGGTTGCTAGCGTCGATGGATACGCAGTATTTT
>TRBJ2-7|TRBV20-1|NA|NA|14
CSAREGWSRYEQYF
TGCAGTGCTAGAGAAGGGTGGAGTAGGTACGAGCAGTACTTC
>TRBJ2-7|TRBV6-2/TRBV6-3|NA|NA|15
CASSYSRWAVYEQYF
TGTGCCAGCAGTTACTCGCGCTGGGCTGTCTACGAGCAGTACTTC
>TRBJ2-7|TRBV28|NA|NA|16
CASSSHEHKSSYEQYF
TGTGCCAGCAGTTCCCACGAACACAAAAGCTCCTACGAGCAGTACTTC
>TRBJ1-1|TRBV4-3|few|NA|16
CASSQVPGEVNTEAFF
TGCGCCAGCAGCCAAGTCCCAGGGGAGGTGAACACTGAAGCTTTCTTT
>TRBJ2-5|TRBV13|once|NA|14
CASSPGHLKETQYF
TGTGCCAGCAGCCCAGGACACCTCAAAGAGACCCAGTACTTC
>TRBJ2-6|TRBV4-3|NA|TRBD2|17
CASGMTSGSSGANVPTF
TGCGCCAGCGGGATGACTAGCGGGAGTTCTGGGGCCAACGTCCCGACTTTC